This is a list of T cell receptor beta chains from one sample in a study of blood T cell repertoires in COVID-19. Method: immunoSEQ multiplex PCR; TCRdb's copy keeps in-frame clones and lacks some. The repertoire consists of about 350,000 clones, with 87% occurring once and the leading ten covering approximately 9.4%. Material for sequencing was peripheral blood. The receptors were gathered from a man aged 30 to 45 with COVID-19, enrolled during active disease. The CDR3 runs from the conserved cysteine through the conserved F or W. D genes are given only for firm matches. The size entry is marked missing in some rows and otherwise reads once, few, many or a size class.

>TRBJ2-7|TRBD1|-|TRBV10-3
CAISDGGQGPTFRYEQYF
TGTGCCATCAGTGATGGGGGACAGGGGCCGACCTTCCGCTACGAGCAGTACTTC
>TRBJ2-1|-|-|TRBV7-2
CASSFTLSSYNEQFF
TGTGCCAGCAGCTTCACCCTGAGCTCCTACAATGAGCAGTTCTTC
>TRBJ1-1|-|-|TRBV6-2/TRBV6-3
CASSYSSRLGRGNTEAFF
TGTGCCAGCAGTTACTCGAGTCGTCTCGGACGGGGGAACACTGAAGCTTTCTTT
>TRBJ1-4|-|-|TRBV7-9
CASSLASGRRNEKLFF
TGTGCCAGCAGCTTAGCGTCAGGGCGAAGGAATGAAAAACTGTTTTTT
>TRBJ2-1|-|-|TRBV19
CASSIGLTGDEQFF
TGTGCCAGTAGTATAGGCCTAACAGGCGATGAGCAGTTCTTC
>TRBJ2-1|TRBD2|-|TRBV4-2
CASSFGTSGGAFNNEQFF
TGTGCCAGCAGCTTCGGGACTAGCGGGGGGGCTTTCAACAATGAGCAGTTCTTC
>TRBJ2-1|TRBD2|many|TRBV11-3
CASSYSRLAGDNEQFF
TGTGCCAGCAGCTACTCAAGGCTAGCGGGGGACAATGAGCAGTTCTTC
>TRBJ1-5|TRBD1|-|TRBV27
CASSPLNLLGQGRPYQPQHF
TGTGCCAGCAGTCCCCTAAACCTCTTGGGACAGGGAAGACCTTATCAGCCCCAGCATTTT
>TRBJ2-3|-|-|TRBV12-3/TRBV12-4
CASSRTDTQYF
TGTGCCAGCAGCCGGACAGATACGCAGTATTTT
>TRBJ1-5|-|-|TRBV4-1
CASSRGGGGQPQHF
TGCGCCAGCAGCCGAGGAGGGGGAGGGCAGCCCCAGCATTTT
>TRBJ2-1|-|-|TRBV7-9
CASRGDTHNEQFF
TGTGCCAGCAGGGGGGACACACACAATGAGCAGTTCTTC
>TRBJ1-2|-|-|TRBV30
CAWSPTSGTRASYGYTF
TGTGCCTGGAGTCCGACCTCCGGGACAAGGGCTTCTTATGGCTACACCTTC
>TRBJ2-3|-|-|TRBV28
CASSSGSNTDTQYF
TGTGCCAGCAGTTCCGGTTCGAACACAGATACGCAGTATTTT
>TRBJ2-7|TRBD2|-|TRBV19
CASSNVGLAGIYEQYF
TGTGCCAGTAGTAATGTAGGACTAGCGGGGATTTACGAGCAGTACTTC
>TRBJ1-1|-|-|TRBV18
CASSTGGVMNTEAFF
TGTGCCAGCTCCACCGGGGGGGTCATGAACACTGAAGCTTTCTTT
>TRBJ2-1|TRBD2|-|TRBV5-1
CASSLSAVGRDYYNEQFF
TGCGCCAGCAGCTTGAGTGCGGTGGGGCGGGACTACTACAATGAGCAGTTCTTC
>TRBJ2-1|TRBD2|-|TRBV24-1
CATSGVGLAGFYNEQFF
TGTGCCACCTCCGGCGTAGGGCTAGCGGGATTCTACAATGAGCAGTTCTTC
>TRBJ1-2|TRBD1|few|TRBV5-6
CASSLRSTGQARKGYTF
TGTGCCAGCAGCTTACGTTCGACTGGACAGGCGAGGAAAGGCTACACCTTC
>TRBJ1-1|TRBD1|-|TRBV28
CASSPGPGTAGRGTEAFF
TGTGCCAGCAGCCCCGGGCCCGGGACAGCAGGTCGGGGCACTGAAGCTTTCTTT
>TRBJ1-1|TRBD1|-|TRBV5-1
CASSARGGSGTEAFF
TGCGCCAGCAGCGCTAGAGGGGGCTCGGGCACTGAAGCTTTCTTT
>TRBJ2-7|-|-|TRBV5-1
CASSYSPGYSSYEQYF
TGCGCCAGCAGCTACTCTCCAGGGTATTCCTCCTACGAGCAGTACTTC
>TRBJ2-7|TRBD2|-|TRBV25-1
CATRRTSGSYEQYF
TGTGCCACCAGACGGACTAGCGGATCCTACGAGCAGTACTTC
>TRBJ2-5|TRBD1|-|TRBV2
CASQQQGALAETQYF
TGTGCCAGCCAACAACAGGGGGCTCTGGCAGAGACCCAGTACTTC
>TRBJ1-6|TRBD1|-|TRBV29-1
CSVSDRENSPLHF
TGCAGCGTTTCGGACAGGGAAAATTCACCCCTCCACTTT
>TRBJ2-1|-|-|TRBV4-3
CASSQVTGAVYNEQFF
TGCGCCAGCAGCCAAGTGACGGGAGCGGTCTACAATGAGCAGTTCTTC
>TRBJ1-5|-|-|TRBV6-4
CASSDPYGREAYNQPQHF
TGTGCCAGCAGTGACCCCTATGGACGGGAAGCGTACAATCAGCCCCAGCATTTT
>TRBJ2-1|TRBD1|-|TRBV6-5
CASAEGAFPYNEQFF
TGTGCCAGCGCCGAGGGGGCGTTTCCCTACAATGAGCAGTTCTTC
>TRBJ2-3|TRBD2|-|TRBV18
CASALAGAPDTQYF
TGTGCCAGTGCACTAGCGGGGGCCCCGGATACGCAGTATTTT
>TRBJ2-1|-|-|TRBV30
CAWSVRTANEQFF
TGTGCCTGGAGTGTACGAACAGCCAATGAGCAGTTCTTC
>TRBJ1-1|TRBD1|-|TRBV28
CASKSRPGTVNTEAFF
TGTGCCAGCAAAAGCCGACCCGGGACAGTGAACACTGAAGCTTTCTTT
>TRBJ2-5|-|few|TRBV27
CASSFARGEETQYF
TGTGCCAGCAGTTTCGCCAGGGGAGAAGAGACCCAGTACTTC
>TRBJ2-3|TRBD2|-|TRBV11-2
CASSPRLAGIGDTQYF
TGTGCCAGCAGCCCCAGACTAGCGGGGATTGGAGATACGCAGTATTTT
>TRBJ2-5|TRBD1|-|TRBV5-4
CASSLQGATETQYF
TGTGCCAGCAGCTTACAGGGGGCTACGGAGACCCAGTACTTC
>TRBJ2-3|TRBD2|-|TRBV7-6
CASSSTSGGTDTQYF
TGTGCCAGCAGCTCGACTAGCGGGGGGACAGATACGCAGTATTTT
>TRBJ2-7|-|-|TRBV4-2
CASSQPGLAVTYEQYF
TGTGCCAGCAGCCAACCGGGATTAGCGGTGACCTACGAGCAGTACTTC
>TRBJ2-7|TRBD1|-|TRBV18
CASSPTGQGASEQYF
TGTGCCAGCTCACCGACGGGACAGGGGGCCTCCGAGCAGTACTTC
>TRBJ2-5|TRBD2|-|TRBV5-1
CASSLGRESVETQYF
TGCGCCAGCAGCTTGGGGCGGGAGAGTGTAGAGACCCAGTACTTC
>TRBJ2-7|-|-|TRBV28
CASTSFREAGDYEQYF
TGTGCCAGCACCTCATTTCGCGAGGCCGGAGACTACGAGCAGTACTTC
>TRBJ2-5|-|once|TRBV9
CASSPQTTTETQYF
TGTGCCAGCAGCCCACAGACAACCACCGAGACCCAGTACTTC
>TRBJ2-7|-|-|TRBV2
CASYQRAYEQYF
TGTGCCAGCTACCAGAGGGCATACGAGCAGTACTTC
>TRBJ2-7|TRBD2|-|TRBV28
CASRMGLAGSYEQYF
TGTGCCAGCAGGATGGGACTAGCGGGCTCCTACGAGCAGTACTTC
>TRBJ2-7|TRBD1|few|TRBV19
CASSRGTGGDYEQYF
TGTGCCAGTAGTAGAGGGACAGGGGGAGACTACGAGCAGTACTTC
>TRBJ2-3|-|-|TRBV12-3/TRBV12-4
CASSLRGDTQYF
TGTGCCAGCAGTTTACGAGGAGATACGCAGTATTTT
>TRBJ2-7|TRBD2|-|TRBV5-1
CASSWTGRASYEQYF
TGCGCCAGCAGCTGGACGGGGAGGGCATCCTACGAGCAGTACTTC
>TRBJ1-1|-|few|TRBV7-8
CASSPRPIEAFF
TGTGCCAGCAGCCCTAGACCGATTGAAGCTTTCTTT
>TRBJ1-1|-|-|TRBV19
CASSLQGANTEAFF
TGTGCCAGTAGTTTACAGGGCGCGAACACTGAAGCTTTCTTT